This TCR beta chain derives from a study of blood T cell repertoires in COVID-19. Study in general: From T cells, B-cell-depleted T cells, or PBMCs came the material, which was cDNA or gDNA.

Authors' analysis steps: The authors estimated nucleated cell counts from reference gene primer amplification. Repertoires were generated with immunoSEQ multiplex PCR, while TCRdb's copy carries only in-frame clones and drops some. That table gives V, J and clone size, and the DNA gave D and trimming. The sample includes 65,000 to 70,000 clones, roughly 73% of them seen just once. V lost 4 bases, J lost 0 bases, and 8 bases lay in between. The CDR3 runs to 14 residues. CDR1 is SGHRS and CDR2 is YFSETQ in the germline V gene. This sequence joins TRBV5-1 and TRBJ1-3; D is perhaps TRBD1 (6 bases). The specimen was peripheral blood. This sequence was found in a woman aged 55-70 years with acute or convalescent COVID-19. The CDR3 coding sequence is TGCGCCAGCAGCCCAGGGGTCTCTGGAAACACCATATATTTT. Protein product: CASSPGVSGNTIYF.